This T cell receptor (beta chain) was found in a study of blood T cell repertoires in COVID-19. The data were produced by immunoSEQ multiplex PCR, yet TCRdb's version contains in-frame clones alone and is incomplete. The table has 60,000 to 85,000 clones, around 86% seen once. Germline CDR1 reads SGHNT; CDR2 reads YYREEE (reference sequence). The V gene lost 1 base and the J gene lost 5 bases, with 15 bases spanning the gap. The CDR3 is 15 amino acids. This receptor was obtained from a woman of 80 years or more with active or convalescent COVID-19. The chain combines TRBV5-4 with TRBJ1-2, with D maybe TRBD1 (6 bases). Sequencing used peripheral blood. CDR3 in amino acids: CASSLREGGPYGYTF. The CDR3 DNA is TGTGCCAGCAGCTTGAGGGAGGGGGGCCCTTATGGCTACACCTTC.